This T cell receptor beta chain was documented in a study of cytomegalovirus exposure and HLA in healthy donors. Whole-study context: T cells numbering about 179 million yielded around 120 million unique TCR beta sequences in an earlier analysis. Under 90% of around 390 genotyped donors fell in the Caucasian-associated ancestry cluster.

A few counts support this clone. What it binds is not known. General study findings and limits: TCR beta sequences reportedly predicted most subjects' HLA-A and HLA-B alleles accurately.

The PCR used 60 Vbeta and 13 Jbeta primers. Sequenced by immunoSEQ multiplex PCR; TCRdb stores in-frame clones only, minus some. The sample holds some 95,000 clones; around 73% are singletons and the top ten take 1.2%. This CDR3 has 15 amino acids. Germline values: CDR1 SGDLS, CDR2 YYNGEE. Trimming removed 4 bases from V and 7 bases from J, with 19 bases in between. This sequence was found in a female donor in good health and CMV-seronegative. V gene TRBV9 combines with J gene TRBJ2-3, with D tentatively TRBD1 (7 bases). The specimen was PBMCs. Written as DNA, the CDR3 is TGTGCCAGCAGCCAAGGGGTAGCAGGGGGGCATACGCAGTATTTT. Translated, it gives CASSQGVAGGHTQYF. Full variable domain (remainder filled in from reference TRBV9 and TRBJ2-3): DSGVTQTPKHLITATGQRVTLRCSPRSGDLSVYWYQQSLDQGLQFLIQYYNGEERAKGNILERFSAQQFPDLHSELNLSSLELGDSALYFCASSQGVAGGHTQYFGPGTRLTVL.